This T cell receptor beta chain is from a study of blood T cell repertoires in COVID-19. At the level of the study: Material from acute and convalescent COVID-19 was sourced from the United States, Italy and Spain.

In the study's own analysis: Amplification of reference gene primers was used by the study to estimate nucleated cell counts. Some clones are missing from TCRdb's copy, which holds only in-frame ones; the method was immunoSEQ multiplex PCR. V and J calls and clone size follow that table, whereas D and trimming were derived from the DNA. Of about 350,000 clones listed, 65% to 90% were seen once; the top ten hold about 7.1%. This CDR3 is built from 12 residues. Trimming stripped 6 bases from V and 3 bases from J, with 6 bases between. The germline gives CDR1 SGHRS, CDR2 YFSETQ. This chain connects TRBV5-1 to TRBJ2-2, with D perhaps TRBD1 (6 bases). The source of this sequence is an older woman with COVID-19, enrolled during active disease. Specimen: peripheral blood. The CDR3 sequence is CASNRDTGELFF. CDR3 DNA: TGCGCCAGCAACAGGGACACCGGGGAGCTGTTTTTT. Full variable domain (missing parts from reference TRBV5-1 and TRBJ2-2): KAGVTQTPRYLIKTRGQQVTLSCSPISGHRSVSWYQQTPGQGLQFLFEYFSETQRNKGNFPGRFSGRQFSNSRSEMNVSTLELGDSALYLCASNRDTGELFFGEGSRLTVL.